The entry below describes one T cell receptor (beta chain). The authors' processing: Estimates of nucleated cell counts were drawn from the amplification of reference gene primers. Profiling relied on immunoSEQ multiplex PCR, and the TCRdb table lists in-frame clones only, not all of them. The V and J calls and clone size are taken from that table; D and trimming were inferred from the DNA. The table records around 190,000 clones, 70% to 90% of them present only once. The data were taken from a study of blood T cell repertoires in COVID-19. Overall study context: Some COVID-19 samples were acute and others convalescent; all came from the United States, Italy and Spain.

Seattle's enrolled individuals joined amid active infection and were then monitored longitudinally. Trimming at V came to 5 bases and at J to 10 bases, leaving 7 bases not matched to a gene. Germline V gene lookup returns CDR1 SGHRS and CDR2 YFSETQ. The length of the CDR3 is 13 residues. This TCR was sampled from a middle-aged man with COVID-19, enrolled during active disease. Sequencing was performed on peripheral blood. The rearrangement links TRBV5-1 to TRBJ2-1; 9 bases map to TRBD2. As DNA, the CDR3 is TGCGCCAGCAGACTGGGGCTAGCGGGGGAGCAGTTCTTC. It yields the protein CASRLGLAGEQFF.